The TCR beta chain described here comes from a study of CD4 and CD8 cells across lung adenocarcinoma regions. Localized lung adenocarcinoma, a non-small cell lung cancer, affected the donors. TCRdb used MiXCR to reprocess the PCR reads, holding one entry per CDR3 protein. The sample includes 5,000 or so distinct CDR3 sequences, 60% of them seen just once. CDR1 is MRHNA and CDR2 is SNTAGT in the germline V gene. The CDR3 covers 17 residues. V trimming: 7 bases; J trimming: 4 bases; junction bases outside the gene matches: 14. V is TRBV6-4 and J is TRBJ1-1; TRBD1 aligns across 11 bases. This sequence was found in a male donor with lung adenocarcinoma. The CD4 and CD8 labels of this study may be unreliable. Sequenced input: CD4+ T cells from the center of a lung tumor. The chain's CDR3 is CASINQLAGTGGTEAFF. The CDR3 DNA reads as TGTGCCAGCATTAACCAGCTGGCCGGGACAGGGGGCACTGAAGCTTTCTTT.